This T cell receptor (beta chain) was sequenced in a study of blood T cell repertoires in COVID-19 (dated by TCRdb to the early 2020s). Describing the broader study: The collaborator samples originated in the United States, Italy and Spain and spanned the acute and convalescent phases of COVID-19. The prospective study material was composed of cDNA or gDNA derived from T cells, B-cell-depleted T cells, or PBMCs. The dataset comprised deeply sampled blood TCRbeta repertoires from subjects exposed to, actively infected with, or recovered from COVID-19. The repertoires were made available in a free public database intended to serve as a resource for research on the immune response to SARS-CoV-2. Samples were obtained from the ongoing ImmuneRACE study (first 160 participants) and from some 1,200 subjects provided by 6 global collaborators. A de-identified subject ID, COVID-19 status, age in years and sex were almost always included in the sample metadata. Where HLA class I and class II types were available, the types were taken from metadata supplied by the sample provider, not from assay-based typing. Results the study describes overall, beyond this receptor: The amount of clinical and demographic metadata varied by source and participant and was provided uncurated.

TCRbeta CDR3 regions were amplified from genomic DNA by means of the immunoSEQ Assay, a bias-controlled multiplex PCR. In the original analysis: Nucleated cell counts per sample were estimated from amplification of reference gene primers within the assay. Sequence reads were collapsed and filtered to measure the absolute abundance of every unique TCRbeta CDR3 rearrangement. Productive Simpson clonality was computed per sample as the square root of Simpson's diversity index over productive rearrangements. As stored in TCRdb, this immuneACCESS dataset retains in-frame rearrangements with V and J assigned. A fraction of the clones does not appear; measured against another copy, unresolved V genes explain less than half of the discrepancy, and the remainder lacks a known reason. V and J calls plus clone size are reproduced from that table; the DNA served to infer D and trimming. The table for this sample lists 30,000 to 40,000 clones; about 90% of them were counted only once. The top ten clonotypes cover roughly 19% of the sample.

With regard to this clone: The antigen this receptor binds is unknown. No much larger clone exists at a distance of one base, and base qualities are not known.

From the cysteine up to the phenylalanine, the CDR3 has a length of 17 residues. The entry retains the CDR3 DNA only, 51 bases that are in frame from base 1. V drops 0 bases and J drops 6 bases, leaving 18 bases in between. The germline V gene yields LGHNA for CDR1 and YNFKEQ for CDR2. Each collaborating institution followed its own protocols to collect whole blood in K2EDTA tubes. For TCRbeta analysis, collaborators shipped samples as frozen whole blood, isolated PBMCs, or DNA extracted from either of those sample types. The sequence derives from a man aged 80 or over with acute or convalescent COVID-19. The sequencing sample was made of peripheral blood. This chain joins TRBV4-2 to TRBJ2-1; a tentative D call is TRBD1 (5 bases match). In nucleotides, the sequence is TGTGCCAGCAGCCAAGATCATCAGGGTGGTCTTGGCAATGAGCAGTTCTTC. This codes for CASSQDHQGGLGNEQFF.